The next 13 T cell receptor beta chains were all read from a single sample in a study of a mutant IDH1 vaccine in newly diagnosed glioma. TCRdb's copy holds only in-frame clones and misses some; the assay was immunoSEQ multiplex PCR. Seen here are around 64,000 clones, over 70% observed once, and the top ten hold approximately 4.4%. Sample time point: baseline, week 1 (first vaccination visit). Treatment in this sample: pre-vaccination baseline after standard-of-care therapy. The sequencing here drew on peripheral blood mononuclear cells (PBMCs), taken from a glioma patient treated with radiotherapy, temozolomide or both. These receptors originate from a woman in her late teens or twenties with glioma. Some clones in this sample may be carry-over from other donors' samples.

V is TRBV7-2 and J is TRBJ1-4, with 7 bases identical to TRBD1. The CDR3 extends over 14 amino acids. Germline CDR1 is SGHTA and CDR2 is FQGNSA. The J segment lost 8 bases and the V segment lost 2 bases, leaving 5 bases of the junction unmatched. The CDR3 nucleotides are TGTGCCAGCAGCTTACGGGACAGACGAGAAAAACTGTTTTTT. This gives the protein CASSLRDRREKLFF.

V and J are TRBV30 and TRBJ1-1, with TRBD1 identical over 10 bases. CDR3 length equals 17 residues. V trimming: 0 bases; J trimming: 6 bases; junction bases outside the gene matches: 13. Looked up from germline, CDR1 is GTSNPN and CDR2 is SVGIG (reference sequence). CDR3 in amino acids: CAWSVPIWTGGSAEAFF. The CDR3 nucleotides are TGTGCCTGGAGTGTACCCATATGGACAGGGGGGTCCGCTGAAGCTTTCTTT.

The gene calls are TRBV5-1 and TRBJ2-5, with D possibly being TRBD1 (6 bases). The germline gives CDR1 SGHRS, CDR2 YFSETQ. V dropped 0 bases and J dropped 3 bases, with 15 bases sitting between them. CDR3 length: 16 amino acids. In DNA, the CDR3 is TGCGCCAGCAGCTTGGGGTCACAGGGATTAAAAGAGACCCAGTACTTC. Protein: CASSLGSQGLKETQYF. The full variable domain, completed using reference TRBV5-1 and TRBJ2-5, is KAGVTQTPRYLIKTRGQQVTLSCSPISGHRSVSWYQQTPGQGLQFLFEYFSETQRNKGNFPGRFSGRQFSNSRSEMNVSTLELGDSALYLCASSLGSQGLKETQYFGPGTRLLVL.

The table lists this clone with a count of one. This chain connects TRBV6-5 to TRBJ1-3; unclear D gene. The germline CDR1 and CDR2 sequences are MNHEY and SVGAGI. Trimming left V 4 bases short and J 0 bases short, with 4 bases between. The CDR3 sequence is 13 residues long. The CDR3 DNA is TGTGCCAGCAGTTCAACCTCTGGAAACACCATATATTTT. Translated, it gives CASSSTSGNTIYF.

This rearrangement joins TRBV5-1 to TRBJ1-4, with D perhaps TRBD1 (5 bases). This CDR3 comprises 15 residues. V was clipped by 4 bases and J by 3 bases, with 13 bases between them. Germline V gene sequence: CDR1 SGHRS, CDR2 YFSETQ. CDR3 bases: TGCGCCAGCAGCACGACAGTCCCAGCTAATGAAAAACTGTTTTTT. Protein product: CASSTTVPANEKLFF.

This clone was seen only once. The V gene is TRBV5-1, the J gene TRBJ2-1; 15 nucleotides match TRBD2. The CDR3 has 13 residues. With 4 bases clipped from V and 14 bases from J, the junction kept 4 bases outside the gene matches. Germline lookup yields CDR1 SGHRS and CDR2 YFSETQ. CDR3 residues: CASSRTSGRDEFF. The CDR3 DNA reads TGCGCCAGCAGCAGGACTAGCGGGAGGGACGAGTTCTTC. The full variable domain, its missing parts supplied by reference TRBV5-1 and TRBJ2-1, is KAGVTQTPRYLIKTRGQQVTLSCSPISGHRSVSWYQQTPGQGLQFLFEYFSETQRNKGNFPGRFSGRQFSNSRSEMNVSTLELGDSALYLCASSRTSGRDEFFGPGTRLTVL.

The chain is built from TRBV29-1 and TRBJ2-7; a weak D match, TRBD2 (7 bases). The CDR3 extends over 15 amino acids. Deletions cut 6 bases from V and 0 bases from J, with 18 bases between. CDR1 and CDR2 from the germline V gene are SQVTM and ANQGSEA. The CDR3 reads CSVVRGGANSYEQYF. The CDR3, as DNA: TGCAGCGTGGTCCGAGGGGGGGCCAACTCCTACGAGCAGTACTTC.

This chain uses TRBV5-5 with TRBJ2-3, with 12 nucleotides matching TRBD2. Germline V gives CDR1 SGHKS, CDR2 YYEKEE (reference sequence). The CDR3 loop spans 15 amino acids. V was pared by 5 bases and J by 6 bases, with 7 bases of the junction left unmatched. Written as DNA, the CDR3 is TGTGCCAGCAGTTATCCTAGCGGGAGGGAGGATACGCAGTATTTT. This gives the protein CASSYPSGREDTQYF.

This chain links TRBV7-9 with TRBJ2-3; a possible D gene is TRBD2 (5 bases). V was pared by 0 bases and J by 6 bases, with 10 bases between. The germline gives CDR1 SEHNR, CDR2 FQNEAQ (reference sequence). The CDR3 has 14 amino acids. The CDR3 region has the DNA TGTGCCAGCAGCTTAGCGGGAGTTCGGGATACGCAGTATTTT. Translating it yields CASSLAGVRDTQYF.

The chain carries TRBV12-5 and TRBJ1-5; 8 bases line up with TRBD1. J lost 6 bases, V lost 5 bases, and 24 bases had no gene match. The germline V gene encodes CDR1 LGHNT and CDR2 FRNRAP. The CDR3 sequence is 20 residues long. CDR3 coding DNA: TGTGCTAGTGGTCCGACTTTGGGAAACAGGGGACAGGCTGGAAGTCAGCCCCAGCATTTT. Translated: CASGPTLGNRGQAGSQPQHF.

The V call is TRBV4-2, the J call TRBJ2-7; TRBD2 matches 10 bases. V trimming: 2 bases; J trimming: 2 bases; junction bases outside the gene matches: 3. The CDR3 has 15 amino acids. Germline V lookup: CDR1 LGHNA, CDR2 YNFKEQ. The CDR3 spells CASSQTSGGAYEQYF. The CDR3 DNA follows: TGTGCCAGCAGCCAAACCAGCGGGGGGGCCTACGAGCAGTACTTC.

The chain has TRBV9 and TRBJ2-5; a possible D gene is TRBD2 (7 bases). CDR1 and CDR2 from the germline V gene are SGDLS and YYNGEE. The CDR3 runs 15 residues. V lost 2 bases and J 2 bases, leaving 13 bases between the germline ends. CDR3 DNA: TGTGCCAGCAGCGTGGGGGGGCACCTACAAGAGACCCAGTACTTC. It specifies CASSVGGHLQETQYF.

This clone appeared a few times. The V and J genes are TRBV4-1 and TRBJ2-3, with D possibly TRBD1 on 5 matching bases. This CDR3 has 16 residues. V was cut by 1 base and J by 0 bases, with 11 bases left in between. Germline CDR1 is MGHRA and CDR2 is YSYEKL. The CDR3 nucleotides are TGCGCCAGCAGCCAAGTATCCAGGGTAAGCACAGATACGCAGTATTTT. Its protein is CASSQVSRVSTDTQYF.